These T cell receptor beta chains were read from a single sample in a study of shared clonotypes between healthy human individuals. Assay used: immunoSEQ multiplex PCR; TCRdb lists only in-frame clones, some missing. The sample lists more than 2,000,000 clones, roughly 93% occurring once. The source material was naive CD4+ T cells from PBMCs. These receptors were obtained from a young man in good health. Some clones in this sample may be carry-over from other donors' samples. CDR3s include the opening cysteine and the closing phenylalanine or tryptophan. Fields, in order: J gene, clone size, D gene, V gene, CDR3 protein, CDR3 DNA. A D gene is named only where the DNA matches it firmly. Not all rows give a size; the values are once, few, many and, for expanded clones, a class.

TRBJ2-3 | - | TRBD2 | TRBV7-3 | CASSWGLGRPDTQYF | TGTGCCAGCAGCTGGGGACTAGGGAGGCCAGATACGCAGTATTTT
TRBJ2-5 | - | TRBD1 | TRBV19 | CASSIGAGGRKTQYF | TGTGCCAGTAGTATAGGGGCAGGGGGTCGAAAGACCCAGTACTTC
TRBJ1-4 | - | - | TRBV10-3 | CAISSTQGSTNEKLFF | TGTGCCATCAGTTCTACACAGGGTTCAACTAATGAAAAACTGTTTTTT
TRBJ1-5 | - | - | TRBV5-4 | CASSPAGVGSQPQHF | TGTGCCAGCAGCCCGGCAGGGGTAGGGAGTCAGCCCCAGCATTTT
TRBJ1-1 | - | TRBD1 | TRBV11-2 | CASSFALPQGAGAFF | TGTGCCAGCAGCTTCGCCCTACCCCAGGGGGCTGGAGCTTTCTTT
TRBJ1-2 | - | TRBD1 | TRBV5-1 | CASSLNRGGYGYTF | TGCGCCAGCAGCTTGAACAGGGGTGGCTATGGCTACACCTTC
TRBJ2-1 | once | TRBD2 | TRBV10-3 | CAISSGTSPQSTYNEQFF | TGTGCCATCAGTTCCGGGACTAGCCCACAAAGCACCTACAATGAGCAGTTCTTC
TRBJ2-2 | - | - | TRBV28 | CASSFGSSNTGELFF | TGTGCCAGCAGTTTCGGGAGCTCGAACACCGGGGAGCTGTTTTTT
TRBJ2-5 | - | - | TRBV7-2 | CASSPLSGARTQYF | TGTGCCAGCAGCCCCCTCAGCGGCGCTCGAACCCAGTACTTC
TRBJ1-5 | few | - | TRBV6-6 | CASSKDSNQPQHF | TGTGCCAGCAGCAAGGATAGCAATCAGCCCCAGCATTTT
TRBJ2-5 | - | - | TRBV21-1 | CASSKAVLAGYLWETQYF | TGTGCCAGCAGCAAAGCGGTCCTAGCGGGTTACCTCTGGGAGACCCAGTACTTC
TRBJ2-5 | - | - | TRBV7-9 | CASSLERETQYF | TGTGCCAGCAGCTTAGAGAGGGAGACCCAGTACTTC
TRBJ2-1 | - | TRBD2 | TRBV18 | CASSPRKRGSYNEQFF | TGTGCCAGCTCACCACGGAAGCGGGGCTCCTACAATGAGCAGTTCTTC
TRBJ1-5 | - | TRBD1 | TRBV6-6 | CASSLSGQGQPQHF | TGTGCCAGCAGCCTTTCGGGACAGGGACAGCCCCAGCATTTT
TRBJ2-4 | - | - | TRBV11-2 | CASSPTRGGNIQYF | TGTGCCAGCAGCCCTACCCGGGGTGGAAACATTCAGTACTTC
TRBJ1-1 | - | - | TRBV19 | CASSVRAEAFF | TGTGCCAGTAGTGTCCGGGCCGAAGCTTTCTTT
TRBJ1-2 | once | TRBD1 | TRBV5-1 | CASSFLGQEKGYGYTF | TGCGCCAGCAGCTTCCTAGGACAGGAGAAGGGCTATGGCTACACCTTC
TRBJ2-2 | - | TRBD1 | TRBV5-1 | CASTRTGDTGELFF | TGCGCCAGCACCAGAACAGGGGACACCGGGGAGCTGTTTTTT
TRBJ1-1 | - | - | TRBV5-1 | CASSLGSSNTEAFF | TGCGCCAGCAGCTTGGGCTCGTCGAACACTGAAGCTTTCTTT
TRBJ2-7 | - | TRBD2 | TRBV9 | CASSGLLAEISEQYF | TGTGCCAGCAGCGGGTTACTAGCGGAGATCAGCGAGCAGTACTTC
TRBJ1-2 | - | - | TRBV28 | CASSLAGTGLYGYTF | TGTGCCAGCAGTTTAGCCGGGACGGGGCTCTATGGCTACACCTTC
TRBJ2-5 | - | - | TRBV28 | CASPPGDGIQETQYF | TGTGCCAGCCCTCCGGGGGACGGGATCCAAGAGACCCAGTACTTC
TRBJ1-4 | - | - | TRBV5-1 | CASSQTENEKLFF | TGCGCCAGCAGCCAGACGGAAAATGAAAAACTGTTTTTT
TRBJ2-1 | - | - | TRBV5-1 | CASGISGSYNEQFF | TGCGCCAGCGGCATTAGCGGCTCCTACAATGAGCAGTTCTTC
TRBJ1-1 | once | TRBD1 | TRBV28 | CASRQGGLNTEAFF | TGTGCCAGCCGCCAGGGGGGCCTGAACACTGAAGCTTTCTTT
TRBJ1-2 | - | TRBD1 | TRBV25-1 | CASSDPGQGSNYGYTF | TGTGCCAGCAGTGATCCAGGACAGGGTAGCAACTATGGCTACACCTTC
TRBJ2-7 | - | TRBD1 | TRBV28 | CASSLEGASSPNLYEQYF | TGTGCCAGCAGTTTAGAGGGGGCGAGTTCGCCGAATCTCTACGAGCAGTACTTC
TRBJ1-5 | - | - | TRBV21-1 | CASNPGRFPGNQPQHF | TGTGCCAGCAACCCAGGACGGTTCCCTGGCAATCAGCCCCAGCATTTT
TRBJ1-6 | - | TRBD1 | TRBV13 | CASSRTGDNSPLHF | TGTGCCAGCAGCCGGACAGGAGATAATTCACCCCTCCACTTT
TRBJ2-7 | - | - | TRBV14 | CASSQDWGIGTYYEQYF | TGTGCCAGCAGCCAAGATTGGGGGATCGGGACCTATTACGAGCAGTACTTC
TRBJ1-2 | - | TRBD1 | TRBV6-1 | CASRLTTGDGYGYTF | TGTGCCAGCAGGCTAACCACAGGGGATGGGTATGGCTACACCTTC
TRBJ2-2 | - | - | TRBV14 | CASSQSGVDGELFF | TGTGCCAGCAGCCAGTCGGGAGTCGACGGGGAGCTGTTTTTT
TRBJ2-2 | once | - | TRBV28 | CASSSPGGASGELFF | TGTGCCAGCAGTTCCCCTGGGGGGGCCAGCGGGGAGCTGTTTTTT
TRBJ2-7 | - | - | TRBV6-5 | CASSPLRGRSYEQYF | TGTGCCAGCAGTCCCCTACGAGGGAGATCCTACGAGCAGTACTTC
TRBJ2-5 | - | - | TRBV7-9 | CASSPQMGQVQETQYF | TGTGCCAGCAGCCCCCAGATGGGGCAGGTCCAAGAGACCCAGTACTTC
TRBJ2-3 | - | - | TRBV9 | CASSVETRDTQYF | TGTGCCAGCAGCGTAGAGACCCGAGATACGCAGTATTTT
TRBJ2-1 | - | TRBD1 | TRBV7-2 | CASSRQGFDEQFF | TGTGCCAGCAGCCGACAGGGTTTCGATGAGCAGTTCTTC
TRBJ2-1 | - | TRBD2 | TRBV4-1 | CASSQGSGRGSNEQFF | TGCGCCAGCAGCCAAGGAAGCGGGAGAGGATCCAATGAGCAGTTCTTC
TRBJ2-5 | - | TRBD2 | TRBV27 | CASSLSSGSRVETQYF | TGTGCCAGCAGTTTATCGAGCGGGAGTAGGGTTGAGACCCAGTACTTC
TRBJ2-5 | - | TRBD1 | TRBV19 | CASNNRGFQETQYF | TGTGCCAGTAACAACAGGGGATTTCAAGAGACCCAGTACTTC
TRBJ2-3 | once | - | TRBV5-8 | CASSPRERTDTQYF | TGTGCCAGCAGCCCCCGTGAGCGCACAGATACGCAGTATTTT